These 28 T cell receptor beta chains were sequenced from one sample in a study of Graves' ophthalmopathy and Graves' hyperthyroidism. RNA transcripts yielded amplified TCR beta CDR3 regions. Amplification began with first-round RT-PCR using HTBI primers, then second-round multiplex PCR was performed. In TCRdb, the multiplex PCR reads were re-called with MiXCR into one record per CDR3 protein. The sample includes about 170,000 distinct CDR3 sequences, 30% to 45% of them seen just once. The specimen was peripheral blood. These receptors were obtained from a woman in her 40s with Graves' ophthalmopathy.

This clonotype was counted many times. J is TRBJ1-5 and V is TRBV6-1; D not certain. CDR1 and CDR2 (germline): MNHNS, SASEGT. V was cut by 5 bases and J by 10 bases, with 15 bases left in between. This CDR3 contains 13 residues. The CDR3 sequence is CASSPVTAGPQHF. The CDR3 DNA is TGTGCCAGCAGTCCCGTGACCGCGGGACCCCAGCATTTT.

The V and J genes are TRBV6-2 or TRBV6-3 and TRBJ1-1, with D hard to call. This CDR3 is built from 15 residues. Looked up from germline, CDR1 is MNHEY and CDR2 is SVGEGT. V dropped 4 bases and J dropped 0 bases, with 12 bases sitting between them. The CDR3 DNA follows: TGTGCCAGCAGTTTAAGGCCCGGGCTGAACACTGAAGCTTTCTTT. Protein sequence: CASSLRPGLNTEAFF.

This clonotype has ten or more counts. V and J are TRBV7-8 and TRBJ1-5; the match to TRBD1 covers 7 bases. In germline, CDR1 is SGHVS, CDR2 FQNEAQ. The V gene end was trimmed by 3 bases and the J gene end by 7 bases; junction bases not matched to a gene: 9. This CDR3 is 15 amino acids long. The CDR3 bases are TGTGCCAGCAGCTTGGGGGTACAGGGGACGCAGCCCCAGCATTTT. It translates to CASSLGVQGTQPQHF.

V is TRBV11-2 and J is TRBJ1-1; 8 nucleotides agree with TRBD1. Unmatched junction bases numbered 8, after V lost 4 bases and J lost 1 base. Germline CDR1 SGHAT, CDR2 FQNNGV. The CDR3 has 16 amino acids. The CDR3 DNA is TGTGCCAGCAGCTCGCCCAGGACAGGGTGGAACACTGAAGCTTTCTTT. Translated, it gives CASSSPRTGWNTEAFF.

V and J are TRBV28 and TRBJ1-6; D is perhaps TRBD1 (5 bases). Trimming stripped 8 bases from V and 7 bases from J, with 12 bases between. The length of the CDR3 is 13 residues. From germline, CDR1 is MDHEN and CDR2 SYDVKM. CDR3 in amino acids: CASYPRGNSPLHF. The CDR3 DNA reads as TGTGCCAGCTATCCCCGGGGGAATTCACCCCTCCACTTT.

This clonotype was seen at least ten times. The J gene is TRBJ2-2, the V gene TRBV19, with D maybe TRBD1 (6 bases). The CDR3 length is 15 residues. Germline CDR1 and CDR2: LNHDA and SQIVND (reference sequence). The germline V and J ends were trimmed by 5 bases and 4 bases, with 14 bases remaining between them. CDR3 protein: CASSETGTLTGELFF. Here the CDR3 DNA reads TGTGCCAGTAGTGAGACCGGGACACTCACCGGGGAGCTGTTTTTT.

The V call is TRBV7-8, the J call TRBJ2-7; maybe TRBD1 (5 bases). This CDR3 has 14 residues. The ends were cut back, 2 bases at V and 0 bases at J, with 8 bases in the middle. CDR1 is SGHVS and CDR2 is FQNEAQ in the germline V gene. The CDR3 region has the DNA TGTGCCAGCAGCTTAATAGGGGACTCCTACGAGCAGTACTTC. The encoded protein is CASSLIGDSYEQYF.

The J gene is TRBJ2-5, the V gene TRBV6-1, with TRBD1 as a possible D gene (5 bases). Trimming cost V 10 bases and J 5 bases, with 14 bases left between them. The length of the CDR3 is 12 residues. Germline V lookup: CDR1 MNHNS, CDR2 SASEGT. CDR3 coding DNA: TGTGCCACCCTAACAGGATTGGAGACCCAGTACTTC. It encodes CATLTGLETQYF.

The V call is TRBV12-3 or TRBV12-4, the J call TRBJ1-5; 9 nucleotides align to TRBD1. CDR3 length: 18 amino acids. V dropped 3 bases and J dropped 3; count of bases not matched to a gene: 12. The chain's CDR3 is CASSLNRGQSPFNQPQHF. The CDR3 DNA reads as TGTGCCAGCAGTTTGAACAGGGGGCAATCCCCCTTCAATCAGCCCCAGCATTTT.

This clonotype was seen only a few times. The rearrangement joins TRBV12-3 or TRBV12-4 to TRBJ2-5, with TRBD2 identical over 7 bases. This CDR3 comprises 14 residues. J lost 5 bases, V lost 0 bases, and 3 bases had no gene match. The CDR3 sequence is CASSLALRGETQYF. DNA of the CDR3: TGTGCCAGCAGTTTAGCGCTGCGGGGGGAGACCCAGTACTTC.

There are many counts of this clonotype. The CDR3 is CATSRDAFGTSNEQYF. The CDR3 region has the DNA TGTGCCACCAGCAGAGACGCGTTTGGGACTAGTAACGAGCAGTACTTC. The J gene is TRBJ2-7, the V gene TRBV15; 8 positions match TRBD2. CDR3 size: 16 residues. The V gene end was trimmed by 0 bases and the J gene end by 5 bases; junction bases not matched to a gene: 9. Germline CDR1 LNHNV, CDR2 YYDKDF (reference sequence).

This clonotype was seen repeatedly, ten times or more. The J gene is TRBJ1-3, the V gene TRBV15; 8 nucleotides line up with TRBD1. Germline CDR1 reads LNHNV; CDR2 reads YYDKDF (reference sequence). V gave up 3 bases and J gave up 2 bases; unmatched junction bases: 12. The CDR3 is 18 residues long. CDR3 amino acids: CATSSRDRGVFPGNTIYF. Here the CDR3 DNA reads TGTGCCACCAGCAGTAGAGACAGGGGAGTCTTCCCTGGAAACACCATATATTTT.

This clonotype was seen repeatedly, ten times or more. The rearrangement uses TRBV6-5 and TRBJ1-2, with D perhaps TRBD1 (6 bases). The CDR3 is made up of 13 amino acids. V lost 1 base and J 6 bases, leaving 9 bases between the germline ends. Germline CDR1 reads MNHEY; CDR2 reads SVGAGI. CDR3 region: CASSYLTGNGYTF. Written as DNA, the CDR3 is TGTGCCAGCAGTTACTTAACAGGGAATGGCTACACCTTC.

This chain's CDR3 is CASSYSLAPEAFF. The DNA for the CDR3 is TGTGCCAGCAGTTACTCGCTGGCACCCGAAGCTTTCTTT. This rearrangement joins TRBV6-5 to TRBJ1-1; D remains ambiguous. The CDR3 runs 13 residues. Per germline, CDR1 MNHEY and CDR2 SVGAGI. Trimming shortened V by 0 bases and J by 8 bases, and 10 bases separated the two germline ends.

This clonotype appeared many times. The rearrangement joins TRBV4-2 to TRBJ2-7; D might be TRBD2 (7 bases). Germline V gene sequence: CDR1 LGHNA, CDR2 YNFKEQ. The length of the CDR3 is 17 residues. Trimming removed 7 bases from V and 2 bases from J, with 24 bases in between. CDR3 DNA: TGTGCCAGCACACCGGGGGGCTCAGGGTCGGTCCCCTACGAGCAGTACTTC. Translated, it gives CASTPGGSGSVPYEQYF.

This clonotype was counted many times. The V gene is TRBV2, the J gene TRBJ1-3; 9 bases match TRBD1. Germline-derived CDR1 and CDR2 are SNHLY and FYNNEI. The ends lost 5 bases at V and 2 bases at J; junction bases unmatched: 4. CDR3 length: 15 residues. CDR3 residues: CASSTGGFAGNTIYF. The CDR3 DNA follows: TGTGCCAGCAGTACAGGGGGCTTTGCTGGAAACACCATATATTTT.

Only a few counts were recorded for this clonotype. The chain uses TRBV6-5 and TRBJ1-2, with D maybe TRBD1 (5 bases). Germline CDR1 MNHEY, CDR2 SVGAGI. This CDR3 is built from 15 residues. Trimming took 0 bases from V and 0 from J, leaving 8 bases between them. CDR3 DNA: TGTGCCAGCAGTTACTCATCGGGGGCTAACTATGGCTACACCTTC. Its translation is CASSYSSGANYGYTF.

A few counts support this clonotype. V and J are TRBV12-3 or TRBV12-4 and TRBJ1-1, with 7 bases that match TRBD1. The trim removed 2 bases at V and 0 bases at J, leaving 3 bases unmatched. The CDR3 consists of 15 residues. The CDR3 nucleotides are TGTGCCAGCAGTTTAAGACAGGGCGTGAACACTGAAGCTTTCTTT. Its translation: CASSLRQGVNTEAFF.

The chain couples TRBV6-2 or TRBV6-3 to TRBJ2-7; 7 bases line up with TRBD1. The CDR3 is made up of 14 amino acids. J gave up 3 bases and V 6 bases, and 8 bases lay outside the gene matches. The germline gives CDR1 MNHEY, CDR2 SVGEGT. CDR3 in amino acids: CASRRDSEIYEQYF. The CDR3 region has the DNA TGTGCCAGCAGACGGGACAGCGAAATCTACGAGCAGTACTTC.

This clonotype appeared many times. CDR3 bases: TGTGCCAGCAGACGGGACGCAAGTTTTGGCGCTGAAGCTTTCTTT. Its translation is CASRRDASFGAEAFF. The chain employs TRBV7-2 and TRBJ1-1; D possibly corresponds to TRBD1 (5 bases). The CDR3 covers 15 residues. Trimming left V 6 bases short and J 6 bases short, with 20 bases between. CDR1 and CDR2 from the germline V gene are SGHTA and FQGNSA.

The gene calls are TRBV11-2 and TRBJ2-7; D not certain. CDR1 is SGHAT, CDR2 FQNNGV, per germline. Trimming pared 5 bases from V and 0 bases from J, leaving 14 bases between. The CDR3 is 15 amino acids. The CDR3 DNA sequence: TGTGCCAGCAGCGCTCCTGCGGTGAGCTCCTACGAGCAGTACTTC. This gives the protein CASSAPAVSSYEQYF.

In its sample, this clonotype was seen many times. The genes are TRBV19 and TRBJ2-5; a weak D match, TRBD2 (5 bases). Germline loops: CDR1 LNHDA, CDR2 SQIVND (reference sequence). The V end was cut by 7 bases, the J end by 5 bases, with 17 bases between. This CDR3 contains 14 residues. The CDR3 is CASIRLWDVETQYF. CDR3 coding DNA: TGTGCCAGTATCCGACTATGGGATGTTGAGACCCAGTACTTC.

This clonotype has more than one count but fewer than ten. The chain recombines TRBV6-1 with TRBJ1-1, with TRBD1 identical over 8 bases. CDR1 MNHNS and CDR2 SASEGT come from the germline V gene. V lost 8 bases and J lost 0; bases outside the gene matches: 8. This CDR3 has 15 residues. CDR3 sequence (DNA): TGTGCCAGCCATGCCGGGACAGGCATGAACACTGAAGCTTTCTTT. Protein product: CASHAGTGMNTEAFF.

At least ten counts were recorded for this clonotype. The J gene is TRBJ1-2, the V gene TRBV7-2; D is possibly TRBD1 (5 bases). The CDR3 extends over 13 amino acids. The V gene lost 3 bases and the J gene lost 6 bases, with 11 bases spanning the gap. Germline lookup yields CDR1 SGHTA and CDR2 FQGNSA. CDR3 amino acids: CASSFGAGDGYTF. The CDR3 DNA follows: TGTGCCAGCAGCTTCGGGGCAGGCGATGGCTACACCTTC.

The genes are TRBV6-2 or TRBV6-3 and TRBJ2-7; the match to TRBD1 covers 8 bases. CDR3 size: 14 residues. The V gene end was trimmed by 7 bases and the J gene end by 6 bases; junction bases not matched to a gene: 11. In germline, CDR1 is MNHEY, CDR2 SVGEGT. CDR3 DNA: TGTGCCAGCAAACGGGACAGGTCGGGCAGCGAGCAGTACTTC. Translating it yields CASKRDRSGSEQYF.

Ten or more counts support this clonotype. The gene calls are TRBV4-3 and TRBJ1-1, with 8 bases identical to TRBD1. CDR3 length: 15 amino acids. V was pared by 0 bases and J by 1 base, with 1 base of the junction left unmatched. In germline, CDR1 is LGHNA, CDR2 YSLEER. The CDR3 sequence is CASSQDDRGNTEAFF. The CDR3 DNA reads TGCGCCAGCAGCCAAGATGACAGGGGGAACACTGAAGCTTTCTTT.

The J gene is TRBJ1-2, the V gene TRBV6-5; no clear D gene. This CDR3 region has 13 residues. Germline CDR1 is MNHEY and CDR2 is SVGAGI. Trimming took 3 bases from V and 3 from J, leaving 8 bases between them. CDR3 sequence: CASSYSGDYGYTF. CDR3 coding DNA: TGTGCCAGCAGTTATTCCGGGGACTATGGCTACACCTTC.

This clonotype was observed at least ten times. V is TRBV3-1 and J is TRBJ1-2, with D uncertain. Germline V gene lookup returns CDR1 LGHDT and CDR2 YNNKEL (reference sequence). V lost 1 base to trimming and J lost 2 bases, with 8 bases between them. This CDR3 has 14 residues. The CDR3 DNA follows: TGTGCCAGCAGCCAAGGACACGAAAACTATGGCTACACCTTC. This codes for CASSQGHENYGYTF.